Presented here are 12 T cell receptor beta chains from one specimen sequenced in a study of T-cell memory formation after mild COVID-19. TCRdb reprocessed the 5' RACE reads via MiXCR and lists one record per CDR3 protein. The sample holds about 190,000 distinct CDR3 sequences, about 17% seen once. The sample taken for sequencing was PBMCs or a T cell subset sorted from them (not recorded which). The receptors were gathered from an adult woman who had mild COVID-19 (a few samples of this study predate the infection). Cell type and time point are not known.

The chain joins TRBV5-1 to TRBJ2-2, with D possibly being TRBD1 or TRBD2 (6 bases each). The CDR3 loop spans 16 amino acids. Trimming left V 1 base short and J 1 base short, with 11 bases between. Germline CDR1 reads SGHRS; CDR2 reads YFSETQ. As DNA, the CDR3 is TGCGCCAGCAGCTTGCCGGGGGCCATGAACACCGGGGAGCTGTTTTTT. It specifies CASSLPGAMNTGELFF.

There are many counts of this clonotype. The chain uses TRBV11-2 and TRBJ2-7; the match to TRBD1 covers 9 bases. CDR1 and CDR2 (germline): SGHAT, FQNNGV. The V gene end was trimmed by 4 bases and the J gene end by 6 bases; junction bases not matched to a gene: 13. The CDR3 consists of 16 residues. This CDR3 reads CASSSEPGTGYREQYF. CDR3 nucleotides: TGTGCCAGCAGCTCCGAGCCCGGGACAGGGTACCGCGAGCAGTACTTC.

This chain uses TRBV30 with TRBJ2-1; the match to TRBD2 covers 9 bases. The CDR3 has 11 amino acids. Unmatched junction bases numbered 2, after V lost 1 base and J lost 13 bases. The germline CDR1 and CDR2 sequences are GTSNPN and SVGIG (reference sequence). CDR3 sequence: CAWSGGTSQFF. CDR3 DNA sequence: TGTGCCTGGAGTGGGGGGACTAGCCAGTTCTTC.

A few counts support this clonotype. This rearrangement joins TRBV7-2 to TRBJ2-7; D is uncertain. CDR1 SGHTA and CDR2 FQGNSA come from the germline V gene. The CDR3 covers 12 residues. The germline V and J ends were trimmed by 5 bases and 4 bases, with 9 bases remaining between them. This CDR3 reads CASSLTSYEQYF. CDR3 bases: TGTGCCAGCAGCCTCACTTCTTACGAGCAGTACTTC. Filled out from reference TRBV7-2 and TRBJ2-7, the complete variable domain reads GAGVSQSPSNKVTEKGKDVELRCDPISGHTALYWYRQSLGQGLEFLIYFQGNSAPDKSGLPSDRFSAERTGGSVSTLTIQRTQQEDSAVYLCASSLTSYEQYFGPGTRLTVT.

V gene TRBV19 combines with J gene TRBJ1-6; 8 bases fit TRBD1. Germline CDR1 reads LNHDA; CDR2 reads SQIVND (reference sequence). Trimming removed 9 bases from V and 9 bases from J; junction bases left unmatched: 16. CDR3 size: 16 residues. The CDR3, as DNA: TGTGCCAGCCCAAAGGTCGCTCGACAGGGGCGTTCACCCCTCCACTTT. It specifies CASPKVARQGRSPLHF. The full variable domain, completed using reference TRBV19 and TRBJ1-6, is DGGITQSPKYLFRKEGQNVTLSCEQNLNHDAMYWYRQDPGQGLRLIYYSQIVNDFQKGDIAEGYSVSREKKESFPLTVTSAQKNPTAFYLCASPKVARQGRSPLHFGNGTRLTVT.

This clonotype was seen a few times. The chain couples TRBV5-1 to TRBJ2-3, with D perhaps matching TRBD2 (5 bases). In germline, CDR1 is SGHRS, CDR2 YFSETQ. The CDR3 totals 14 residues. Trimming pared 1 base from V and 4 bases from J, leaving 10 bases between. In DNA form, the CDR3 reads TGCGCCAGCAGCTTGTATCCGGGGTCAGATACGCAGTATTTT. This sequence encodes CASSLYPGSDTQYF.

Only a few counts were recorded for this clonotype. V and J are TRBV4-3 and TRBJ2-1; TRBD1 agrees at 10 bases. The CDR3 runs to 18 residues. CDR1 LGHNA and CDR2 YSLEER come from the germline V gene. The V gene end was trimmed by 1 base and the J gene end by 4 bases; junction bases not matched to a gene: 10. The CDR3 DNA reads as TGCGCCAGCAGCCAAGCGTGGGTTAGGACAGGGGGGTACAATGAGCAGTTCTTC. Residues: CASSQAWVRTGGYNEQFF.

This clonotype was observed a handful of times. The chain links TRBV4-1 to TRBJ1-5, with D hard to call. Germline V gene sequence: CDR1 MGHRA, CDR2 YSYEKL. The length of the CDR3 is 15 residues. Deletions cut 0 bases from V and 3 bases from J, with 9 bases between. The CDR3 bases are TGCGCCAGCAGCCAAGACGCGCAGATCAATCAGCCCCAGCATTTT. Its translation is CASSQDAQINQPQHF.

This sequence joins TRBV7-3 and TRBJ2-3, with D tentatively TRBD2 (6 bases). From germline, CDR1 is SGHTA and CDR2 FQGTGA. V lost 2 bases and J 0 bases, leaving 12 bases between the germline ends. There are 16 residues in the CDR3. The CDR3 reads CASSLGPRGSTDTQYF. CDR3 DNA sequence: TGTGCCAGCAGCTTAGGTCCGCGGGGAAGCACAGATACGCAGTATTTT. The whole variable domain, remainder taken from reference TRBV7-3 and TRBJ2-3, is GAGVSQTPSNKVTEKGKYVELRCDPISGHTALYWYRQSLGQGPEFLIYFQGTGAADDSGLPNDRFFAVRPEGSVSTLKIQRTERGDSAVYLCASSLGPRGSTDTQYFGPGTRLTVL.

The gene calls are TRBV5-1 and TRBJ1-2; D call uncertain. Trimming shortened V by 5 bases and J by 8 bases, and 13 bases separated the two germline ends. Germline values: CDR1 SGHRS, CDR2 YFSETQ. This CDR3 region has 12 residues. The CDR3 sequence is CASSELGVGYTF. In DNA, the CDR3 is TGCGCCAGCAGTGAGCTCGGCGTCGGCTACACCTTC.

This clonotype was recorded only once. The chain has TRBV7-9 and TRBJ1-3, with no clear D. CDR3 length: 13 residues. V was trimmed by 8 bases and J by 0 bases, leaving 8 bases between them. Germline-derived CDR1 and CDR2 are SEHNR and FQNEAQ (reference sequence). Written as DNA, the CDR3 is TGTGCCAGCCGCCTCATCTCTGGAAACACCATATATTTT. Its protein product is CASRLISGNTIYF.

Here the CDR3 DNA reads TGTGCCAGCAGTTTCGATTACCTCGGGGCACAGAGCTCCTACAATGAGCAGTTCTTC. Its translation: CASSFDYLGAQSSYNEQFF. The rearrangement uses TRBV12-3 or TRBV12-4 and TRBJ2-1, with D perhaps TRBD1 or TRBD2 (5 bases each). V was cut by 3 bases and J by 0 bases, with 21 bases left in between. The CDR3 loop spans 19 amino acids.